This T cell receptor (beta chain) was captured in a study of blood T cell repertoires in COVID-19. At the level of the study: COVID-19 samples collected from the United States, Italy and Spain covered acute and convalescent phases. The analysed material was cDNA or gDNA that came from T cells, B-cell-depleted T cells, or PBMCs.

The assay was immunoSEQ multiplex PCR, and TCRdb's table has in-frame clones only and misses some. The sample lists approximately 210,000 clones; more than 75% were seen once. Trimming took 2 bases from V and 2 from J, leaving 9 bases between them. The germline gives CDR1 MGHRA, CDR2 YSYEKL. The CDR3 covers 15 residues. Enrollees, about 18 to 89 years old, lived in 25 or so US areas. Grouping used clinical history reported by participants in a survey and questionnaire. The clonotype comes from a man aged 25-40 years with acute COVID-19. The chain joins TRBV4-1 to TRBJ1-4; perhaps TRBD1 as D (5 bases). The specimen was PBMCs or T cells enriched from blood (not recorded which). In nucleotides, the CDR3 is TGCGCCAGCAGCCAACAGGGTGCGACTAATGAAAAACTGTTTTTT. This encodes CASSQQGATNEKLFF.